The entry below describes one T cell receptor (beta chain). As yet, its antigen is unknown. CDR3 length: 14 residues. Germline V gene sequence: CDR1 SGHVS, CDR2 FQNEAQ. Trimming removed 4 bases from V and 4 bases from J, with 11 bases in between. The source of the sample is a study of shared clonotypes between healthy human individuals. The run depth of the assay was deep. This table comes from immunoSEQ multiplex PCR, and its TCRdb copy is limited to in-frame clones, with some not included. The table lists under 850,000 clones, about two thirds of them singletons. Study-level findings and limits: Among several donors, around 5% of naive CD4 clonotypes were found in common.

The clonotype originates from a woman between 25 and 40 years old in good health. Material: memory CD4+ T cells sorted from blood. Subset denoted: CD45RA-negative fraction. V usage is TRBV7-8 and J usage is TRBJ1-3; D is uncertain. CDR3 DNA: TGTGCCAGCAGCTCCAAAGGACCCGGAAACACCATATATTTT. It encodes CASSSKGPGNTIYF. The whole variable domain, filled in from reference TRBV7-8 and TRBJ1-3, reads GAGVSQSPRYKVAKRGQDVALRCDPISGHVSLFWYQQALGQGPEFLTYFQNEAQLDKSGLPSDRFFAERPEGSVSTLKIQRTQQEDSAVYLCASSSKGPGNTIYFGEGSWLTVV.